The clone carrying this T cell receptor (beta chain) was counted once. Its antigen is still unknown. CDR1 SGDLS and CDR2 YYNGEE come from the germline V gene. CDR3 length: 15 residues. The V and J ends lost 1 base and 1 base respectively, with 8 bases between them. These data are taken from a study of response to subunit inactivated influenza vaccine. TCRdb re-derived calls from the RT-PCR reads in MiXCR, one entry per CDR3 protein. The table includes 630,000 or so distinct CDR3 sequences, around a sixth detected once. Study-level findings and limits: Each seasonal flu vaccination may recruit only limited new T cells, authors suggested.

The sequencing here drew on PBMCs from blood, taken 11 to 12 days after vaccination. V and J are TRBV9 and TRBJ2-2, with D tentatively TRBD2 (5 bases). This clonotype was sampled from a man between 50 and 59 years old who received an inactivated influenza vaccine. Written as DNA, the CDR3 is TGTGCCAGCAGCGTATCGAGCGGGAACACCGGGGAGCTGTTTTTT. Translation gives CASSVSSGNTGELFF.